The present entry profiles one T cell receptor beta chain with its context. The V gene's germline CDR1 is SGHKS and CDR2 YYEKEE (reference sequence). This CDR3 contains 14 residues. With 4 bases removed from V and 6 bases from J, the gap between germline ends came to 13 bases. The sample comes from a study of T-cell reconstitution after alpha-beta-depleted transplantation in children. Unique molecular identifiers were built into the TCRbeta library. TCRdb re-analysed the PCR reads in MiXCR, keeping a single row per CDR3 protein. Of 500,000 to 600,000 distinct CDR3 sequences in the sample, about 16% were seen once.

J is TRBJ2-2 and V is TRBV5-5; no firm D call. This TCR was sampled from a human donor who donated a stem cell graft to a child with acute lymphoblastic leukemia. The sequencing used PBMCs from the stem cell graft donor, collected from the stem cell graft. The CDR3 sequence: CASSGLVVSGELFF. For the CDR3, the DNA is TGTGCCAGCAGCGGGCTCGTGGTGTCCGGGGAGCTGTTTTTT.